The sample holds many counts of the clone carrying this T cell receptor beta chain. Its antigen is undetermined. Unique molecular identifiers tagged individual cDNA molecules. MiXCR, applied by TCRdb to the 5' RACE reads, yields one record per CDR3 protein. The sample contains some 49,000 distinct CDR3 sequences, approximately 4.1% of which appear only once. V was trimmed by 6 bases and J by 8 bases, leaving 8 bases between them. The germline V gene encodes CDR1 SQVTM and CDR2 ANQGSEA. The CDR3 loop spans 10 amino acids. The data were obtained in a study of early T cells in non-severe SARS-CoV-2 infection. Overall study: Chains stayed unpaired after sequencing of bulk RNA from unsorted whole blood. Whole-study findings and limits: Matching against VDJdb likely underestimated virus-specific expansions, favoring anti-spike CD8.

The chain joins TRBV29-1 to TRBJ2-1; weak D call: TRBD1 (6 bases). The receptor was isolated from an adult who was a healthcare worker with PCR-confirmed SARS-CoV-2 infection or an uninfected control (not recorded which). The material sequenced was whole blood. CDR3 bases: TGCAGCGTAAAGGGGGATGAGCAGTTCTTC. Its translation is CSVKGDEQFF.